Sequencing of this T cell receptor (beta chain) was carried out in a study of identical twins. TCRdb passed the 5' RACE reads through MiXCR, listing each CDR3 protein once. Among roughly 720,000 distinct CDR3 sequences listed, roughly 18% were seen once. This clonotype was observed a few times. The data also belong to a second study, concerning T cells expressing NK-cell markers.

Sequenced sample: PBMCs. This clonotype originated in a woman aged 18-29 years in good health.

CDR3 DNA sequence: TGTGCCAGCAGTCCGACAGGGTTCCCAGATACGCAGTATTTT. Translating gives CASSPTGFPDTQYF. This chain joins TRBV6-4 and TRBJ2-3, with TRBD1 matching 7 bases. CDR3 length: 14 amino acids. Germline V gene data show CDR1 as MRHNA and CDR2 as SNTAGT. V lost 5 bases, J lost 4 bases, and 6 bases stayed unmatched.